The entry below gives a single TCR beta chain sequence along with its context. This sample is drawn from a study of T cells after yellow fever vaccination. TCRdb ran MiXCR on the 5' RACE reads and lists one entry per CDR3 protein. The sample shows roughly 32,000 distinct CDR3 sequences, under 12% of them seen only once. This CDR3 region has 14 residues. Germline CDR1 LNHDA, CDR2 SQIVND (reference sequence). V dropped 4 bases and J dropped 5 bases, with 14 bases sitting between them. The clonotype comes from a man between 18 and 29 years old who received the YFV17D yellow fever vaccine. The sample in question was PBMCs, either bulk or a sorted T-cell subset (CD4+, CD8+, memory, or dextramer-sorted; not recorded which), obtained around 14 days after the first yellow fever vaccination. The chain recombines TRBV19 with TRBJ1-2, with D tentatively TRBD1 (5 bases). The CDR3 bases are TGTGCCAGTAGTAACTTCAGGGAGGAGTATGGCTACACCTTC. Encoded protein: CASSNFREEYGYTF. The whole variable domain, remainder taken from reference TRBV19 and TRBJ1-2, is DGGITQSPKYLFRKEGQNVTLSCEQNLNHDAMYWYRQDPGQGLRLIYYSQIVNDFQKGDIAEGYSVSREKKESFPLTVTSAQKNPTAFYLCASSNFREEYGYTFGSGTRLTVV.